A few counts support the clone carrying this T cell receptor (beta chain). As yet, its antigen is unknown. Researchers ran the PCR with 60 Vbeta and 13 Jbeta primers. Produced via immunoSEQ multiplex PCR; TCRdb's table is partial and in-frame only. Among under 150,000 clones listed, around three quarters were seen once. The entry originates in a study of cytomegalovirus exposure and HLA in healthy donors. Study observations and caveats: Highest at DRB1 and lowest at HLA-C, TCR association rates differed among HLA loci in a later analysis. It is likely that the observed cluster of highly shared sequence variants was a sequencing artifact. A previous analysis found most TCR beta V segments productive roughly 87% or roughly 30% of the time. Roughly even sequencing depth across donors was the assumption behind the presence/absence analyses.

The J segment lost 8 bases and the V segment lost 4 bases, leaving 7 bases of the junction unmatched. This CDR3 comprises 15 residues. From germline, CDR1 is MNHEY and CDR2 SVGAGI. This chain uses TRBV6-5 with TRBJ2-1; 11 bases are shared with TRBD2. The receptor was derived from a man between 25 and 39 years old in good health and CMV-seropositive. Source material: PBMCs. The CDR3 here is CASSFLSGGAHEQFF. CDR3 nucleotides: TGTGCCAGCAGTTTCCTTAGCGGGGGGGCGCATGAGCAGTTCTTC.